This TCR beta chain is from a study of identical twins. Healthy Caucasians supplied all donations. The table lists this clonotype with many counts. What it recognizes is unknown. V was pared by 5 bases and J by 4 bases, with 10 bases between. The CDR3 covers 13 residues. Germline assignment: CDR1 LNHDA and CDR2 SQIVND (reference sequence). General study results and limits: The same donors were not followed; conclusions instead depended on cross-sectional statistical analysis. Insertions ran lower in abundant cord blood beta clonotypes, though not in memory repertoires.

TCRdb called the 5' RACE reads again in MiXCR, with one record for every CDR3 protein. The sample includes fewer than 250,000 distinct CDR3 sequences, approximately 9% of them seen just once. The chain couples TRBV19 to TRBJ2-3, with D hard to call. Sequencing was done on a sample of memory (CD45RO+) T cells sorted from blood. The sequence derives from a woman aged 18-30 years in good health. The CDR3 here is CASSESLADTQYF. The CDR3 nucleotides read TGTGCCAGTAGTGAGTCCTTAGCAGATACGCAGTATTTT. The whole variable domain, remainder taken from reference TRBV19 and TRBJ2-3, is DGGITQSPKYLFRKEGQNVTLSCEQNLNHDAMYWYRQDPGQGLRLIYYSQIVNDFQKGDIAEGYSVSREKKESFPLTVTSAQKNPTAFYLCASSESLADTQYFGPGTRLTVL.